This T cell receptor (beta chain) originates from a study of CD8 T cells in Susac syndrome. After extraction with the RNeasy kit, about 0.5 to 1 ug of the RNA was reverse transcribed using random hexamers. Each CDR3 protein gets one entry after TCRdb re-called the immunoSEQ multiplex PCR reads with MiXCR. The top ten clones hold roughly 0.11% of a sample with some 450,000 distinct CDR3 sequences, more than 80% of them seen once. Per the germline V gene, CDR1 is DFQATT and CDR2 is SNEGSKA (reference sequence). This CDR3 comprises 14 residues. Points on this clonotype: The junction differs from germline at one of its ends, possibly a read error.

Sequencing input: CD8+ T cells from PBMCs. V is TRBV20-1 and J is TRBJ1-1; a possible D gene is TRBD1 (5 bases). The receptor was isolated from a human donor with multiple sclerosis. CDR3 region: CSPRSVGPDTEAFF. The CDR3, as DNA: TGCAGTCCTAGAAGCGTGGGGCCTGACACTGAAGCTTTCTTT.